A selection of T cell receptor beta chains follows, all from one sample in a study of T cell changes during pregnancy in multiple sclerosis. This table comes from immunoSEQ multiplex PCR, and its TCRdb copy is limited to in-frame clones, with some not included. In the table there are over 50,000 clones, 80% to 90% of which are singletons. Sequenced material: peripheral blood, taken in the first trimester of pregnancy. The source is a female donor in good health, enrolled as a control in a pregnancy study. Both conserved end residues are part of each CDR3. A clone size is listed for some rows: how often the clone was seen (once, few, many), or a class if it is expanded.

v_gene	abundance	j_gene	CDR3aa
TRBV14	-	TRBJ1-2	CASSHGGYGYTF
TRBV30	-	TRBJ2-3	CAWTNELTQYF
TRBV4-2	many	TRBJ2-3	CASSPGRDYTDTQYF
TRBV30	-	TRBJ2-6	CAWSPKTGSVSGANVLTF
TRBV7-3	-	TRBJ2-5	CASSLGQQETQYF
TRBV5-1	-	TRBJ1-1	CASSPDRVAEAFF
TRBV2	-	TRBJ1-5	CASSEAMLTGQPQHF
TRBV4-1	-	TRBJ1-1	CASSQEGGGKPEAFF
TRBV7-2	-	TRBJ1-5	CASSRQDGLNQPQHF
TRBV30	-	TRBJ2-5	CAWSVAQRVRSQETQYF
TRBV11-2	-	TRBJ2-7	CASSSILRTGDRPYEQYF
TRBV6-5	-	TRBJ1-1	CASSYSGGNTEAFF
TRBV27	-	TRBJ1-2	CASSLIGGGGYTF
TRBV4-3	-	TRBJ2-3	CASSQGQLAGGGADTQYF
TRBV15	-	TRBJ1-1	CATSRDSGGGRGNTEAFF
TRBV6-1	-	TRBJ2-1	CASSEGGGVKFF
TRBV27	-	TRBJ2-1	CASSLSRTITLNEQFF
TRBV9	-	TRBJ2-3	CASSVGWGGTDTQYF
TRBV25-1	-	TRBJ2-3	CASSESRTGGGTDTQYF
TRBV9	-	TRBJ1-6	CASSVGGTNSPLYF
TRBV11-3	-	TRBJ2-7	CASSFGSGVYEQYF
TRBV7-2	-	TRBJ1-2	CASSLQGQGAIGHGYTF
TRBV29-1	-	TRBJ1-1	CSVRTDKKMNTEAFF
TRBV11-2	-	TRBJ2-7	CASSLVFTGTGTYEQYF
TRBV6-5	-	TRBJ1-4	CASSYGGYGEKLFF
TRBV18	few	TRBJ1-1	CASSPAGGTEAFF
TRBV5-1	-	TRBJ2-5	CASSLGASGAETQYF
TRBV30	-	TRBJ1-5	CAWSGTGTHNQPQHF
TRBV27	-	TRBJ1-5	CASSLTNQPQHF
TRBV19	-	TRBJ1-1	CASRQAFSEAFF
TRBV7-9	-	TRBJ1-1	CASSSDGGMNTEAFF
TRBV2	-	TRBJ2-5	CASRVGTGVETQYF
TRBV6-6	-	TRBJ1-2	CASSLRQGLSGYTF
TRBV5-4	-	TRBJ1-2	CASSLVGGAGYTF
TRBV11-2	-	TRBJ2-7	CASSLNFHGALYYEQYF
TRBV7-2	-	TRBJ2-3	CASSPRGPTDTQYF
TRBV7-2	-	TRBJ2-6	CASSKGQGSLSGANVLTF
TRBV5-6	-	TRBJ2-5	CASSLGLDETQYF
TRBV25-1	-	TRBJ2-1	CASRPTSGGNNEQFF
TRBV4-3	once	TRBJ2-7	CASSEGQSSYEQYF
TRBV7-9	once	TRBJ2-7	CASSLDVDEQYF
TRBV6-6	-	TRBJ2-7	CASSYSGGLDEQYF